A single sample is the source of the 2 T cell receptor beta chains below, sequenced in a study of shared clonotypes between healthy human individuals. Sequenced by immunoSEQ multiplex PCR; TCRdb stores in-frame clones only, minus some. The table has 2 million to 3 million clones, 80% to 95% seen once. The sample consisted of naive CD4+ T cells from PBMCs. Subset given: CD45RA+ positively selected. Receptors originate from a young man in good health. Some clones in this sample may be carry-over from other donors' samples.

The chain links TRBV28 to TRBJ1-5; D unresolved. The CDR3 runs to 14 residues. Per the germline V gene, CDR1 is MDHEN and CDR2 is SYDVKM. V shed 6 bases and J shed 6 bases, with 15 bases lying between them. The CDR3 DNA follows: TGTGCCAGCAGCCCCTCGAGGTTCAGTCAGCCCCAGCATTTT. This gives the protein CASSPSRFSQPQHF. Looking up the rest from reference TRBV28 and TRBJ1-5 gives the full variable domain: DVKVTQSSRYLVKRTGEKVFLECVQDMDHENMFWYRQDPGLGLRLIYFSYDVKMKEKGDIPEGYSVSREKKERFSLILESASTNQTSMYLCASSPSRFSQPQHFGDGTRLSIL.

The V and J genes are TRBV21-1 and TRBJ2-1; the DNA was not compared with TRBD2, the D call given in the table. TRBV21-1 is designated a pseudogene. The CDR3 spans 18 residues. The CDR3 coding sequence is TGTGCCAGCAGCACCCACTCGGGGGGCGGGAAGATTTACAATGAGCAGTTCTTC. It yields the protein CASSTHSGGGKIYNEQFF.